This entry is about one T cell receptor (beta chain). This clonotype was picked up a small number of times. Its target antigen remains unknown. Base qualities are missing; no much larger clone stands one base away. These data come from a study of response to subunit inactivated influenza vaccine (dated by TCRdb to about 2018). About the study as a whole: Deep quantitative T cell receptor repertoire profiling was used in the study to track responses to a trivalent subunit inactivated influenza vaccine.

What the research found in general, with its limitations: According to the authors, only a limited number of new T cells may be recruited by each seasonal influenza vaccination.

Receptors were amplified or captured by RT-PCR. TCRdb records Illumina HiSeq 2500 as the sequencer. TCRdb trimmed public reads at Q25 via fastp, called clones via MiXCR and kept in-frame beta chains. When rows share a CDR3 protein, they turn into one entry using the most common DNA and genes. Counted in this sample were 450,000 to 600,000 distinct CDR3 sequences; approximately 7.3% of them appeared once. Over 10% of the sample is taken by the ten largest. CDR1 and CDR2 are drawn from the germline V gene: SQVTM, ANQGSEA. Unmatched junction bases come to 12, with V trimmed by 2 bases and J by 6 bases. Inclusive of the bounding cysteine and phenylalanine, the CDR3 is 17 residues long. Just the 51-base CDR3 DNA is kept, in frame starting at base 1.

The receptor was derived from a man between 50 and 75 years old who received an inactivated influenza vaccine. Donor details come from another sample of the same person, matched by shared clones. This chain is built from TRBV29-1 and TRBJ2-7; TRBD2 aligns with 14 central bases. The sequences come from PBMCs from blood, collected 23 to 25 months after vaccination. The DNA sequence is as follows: TGCAGCGTTGAAAAGTTGGGGACTAGCGGGAGTTTGGGCGAGCAGTACTTC. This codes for CSVEKLGTSGSLGEQYF.